A single sample is the source of the 32 T cell receptor beta chains below, sequenced in a study of T cell changes during pregnancy in multiple sclerosis. Sequencing used immunoSEQ multiplex PCR; TCRdb keeps in-frame clones, though not all of them. The data contain about 68,000 clones, roughly nine tenths of them singletons. The sequences come from peripheral blood, collected in the second trimester of pregnancy. The receptors shown here come from a female donor in good health, enrolled as a control in a pregnancy study.

CDR3 in amino acids: CASSTALTGNEQFF. The CDR3 nucleotides read TGCGCCAGCAGCACAGCCCTAACGGGGAATGAGCAGTTCTTC. The chain recombines TRBV5-1 with TRBJ2-1; possible D gene TRBD2, 5 bases. This CDR3 contains 14 residues. CDR1 SGHRS and CDR2 YFSETQ come from the germline V gene. Trimming cost V 4 bases and J 7 bases, with 15 bases left between them.

This sequence joins TRBV6-5 and TRBJ1-1, with D perhaps TRBD1 (5 bases). Trimming removed 2 bases at V and 8 bases at J, with 9 bases between. The CDR3 spans 12 residues. Germline-derived CDR1 and CDR2 are MNHEY and SVGAGI. The DNA of the CDR3 is TGTGCCAGCAGTTACGCAGGGCTCGAAGCTTTCTTT. Residues: CASSYAGLEAFF.

The V gene is TRBV9, the J gene TRBJ2-5; D may be TRBD2 (6 bases). Trimming pared 4 bases from V and 5 bases from J, leaving 18 bases between. This CDR3 contains 15 residues. Germline values: CDR1 SGDLS, CDR2 YYNGEE. CDR3 DNA: TGTGCCAGCAGCCCAGAGACTAGATCCAGCGAGACCCAGTACTTC. It codes for CASSPETRSSETQYF.

CDR3 amino acids: CASSWDRAFNEQFF. In nucleotides, the CDR3 is TGTGCCAGCAGCTGGGACAGAGCATTCAATGAGCAGTTCTTC. This chain links TRBV7-6 with TRBJ2-1, with 7 bases that match TRBD1. V was clipped by 4 bases and J by 6 bases; unmatched bases: 6. There are 14 residues in the CDR3. In germline, CDR1 is SGHVS, CDR2 FNYEAQ.

This clone was seen only once. This sequence joins TRBV13 and TRBJ2-7, with D perhaps TRBD1 (6 bases). With 1 base removed from V and 2 bases from J, the gap between germline ends came to 15 bases. Germline V gene sequence: CDR1 PRHDT, CDR2 FYEKMQ (reference sequence). CDR3 size: 16 residues. CDR3 in DNA: TGTGCCAGCAGCTTAGAGTGGGGGCAGGGAACCTACGAGCAGTACTTC. It specifies CASSLEWGQGTYEQYF.

This chain joins TRBV6-1 and TRBJ1-5, with D perhaps TRBD1 (5 bases). The germline V gene has CDR1 MNHNS and CDR2 SASEGT. V gave up 2 bases and J gave up 5 bases, with 10 bases separating them. The CDR3 spans 14 residues. The DNA for the CDR3 is TGTGCCAGCAGTGAATTGGGGCTGGATCAGCCCCAGCATTTT. It encodes CASSELGLDQPQHF.

This clone appeared once. The J gene is TRBJ2-1, the V gene TRBV18, with 9 bases lining up with TRBD1. Germline V gene lookup returns CDR1 KGHSH and CDR2 LQKENI. After removal of 6 bases from V and 4 bases from J, the junction contained 7 bases not matched to a gene. This CDR3 is built from 15 residues. CDR3 loop: CASSPGQGLYNEQFF. The CDR3, as DNA: TGTGCCAGCTCCCCGGGACAGGGTCTTTACAATGAGCAGTTCTTC.

The rearrangement links TRBV28 to TRBJ1-4, with 10 positions matching TRBD1. The CDR3 covers 13 residues. J lost 8 bases, V lost 5 bases, and 2 bases had no gene match. Germline lookup yields CDR1 MDHEN and CDR2 SYDVKM. CDR3 DNA: TGTGCCAGCAGTGACAGGGGGCGGGAAAAACTGTTTTTT. This encodes CASSDRGREKLFF.

The chain employs TRBV7-2 and TRBJ2-7; TRBD2 aligns across 10 bases. CDR3 size: 16 residues. Germline loops: CDR1 SGHTA, CDR2 FQGNSA. V dropped 5 bases and J dropped 7; count of bases not matched to a gene: 14. The CDR3 here is CASSPRAGGLIGEQYF. The CDR3 region has the DNA TGTGCCAGCAGCCCGAGAGCGGGAGGGTTAATCGGGGAGCAGTACTTC. Supplemented by reference TRBV7-2 and TRBJ2-7, the full variable domain reads GAGVSQSPSNKVTEKGKDVELRCDPISGHTALYWYRQSLGQGLEFLIYFQGNSAPDKSGLPSDRFSAERTGGSVSTLTIQRTQQEDSAVYLCASSPRAGGLIGEQYFGPGTRLTVT.

The V and J genes are TRBV5-1 and TRBJ2-7; D not certain. Trimming took 0 bases from V and 3 from J, leaving 10 bases between them. CDR1 and CDR2 (germline): SGHRS, YFSETQ. CDR3 length: 14 residues. The CDR3 region is CASSLGVASYEQYF. The CDR3 DNA reads as TGCGCCAGCAGCTTGGGGGTAGCTAGCTACGAGCAGTACTTC.

The V call is TRBV2, the J call TRBJ2-7; D not certain. Between the trimmed V and J ends, which lost 4 bases and 4 bases, there was a span of 11 bases. CDR3 length: 13 residues. Germline lookup yields CDR1 SNHLY and CDR2 FYNNEI. The CDR3 nucleotides are TGTGCCAGCAGTGGCCAGAGCGATTACGAGCAGTACTTC. Protein product: CASSGQSDYEQYF.

The J gene is TRBJ2-7, the V gene TRBV7-9; D may be TRBD1 (6 bases). CDR3 length: 12 amino acids. CDR1 and CDR2 from the germline V gene are SEHNR and FQNEAQ (reference sequence). The V and J ends lost 4 bases and 5 bases respectively, with 9 bases between them. CDR3 loop: CASSWDIDEQYF. CDR3 in DNA: TGTGCCAGCAGCTGGGACATCGACGAGCAGTACTTC.

The V gene is TRBV2, the J gene TRBJ2-4; the match to TRBD2 covers 9 bases. Germline V gives CDR1 SNHLY, CDR2 FYNNEI. CDR3 size: 14 residues. Losses at the gene ends were 7 bases for V and 9 bases for J; bases not matched to a gene: 10. The DNA of the CDR3 is TGTGCCAGCATCTGGCGGGAGGGCCAGGGCATTCAGTACTTC. Translated, it gives CASIWREGQGIQYF.

The CDR3 coding sequence is TGTGCCAGCAGCTACCTCGGGGGGCGCTTGACAGATACGCAGTATTTT. Amino acids: CASSYLGGRLTDTQYF. This chain connects TRBV7-2 to TRBJ2-3, with TRBD2 as a possible D gene (7 bases). The germline V gene encodes CDR1 SGHTA and CDR2 FQGNSA. Trimming removed 4 bases from V and 3 bases from J, with 17 bases in between. The CDR3 is 16 amino acids.

V is TRBV7-9 and J is TRBJ2-1; TRBD1 aligns across 8 bases. CDR1 and CDR2 from the germline V gene are SEHNR and FQNEAQ (reference sequence). The junction had 10 bases not matched to a gene; V was cut back by 5 bases and J by 7 bases. This CDR3 spans 15 amino acids. The CDR3 sequence is CASSGTGEPRNEQFF. For the CDR3, the DNA is TGTGCCAGCAGCGGGACAGGTGAGCCTCGGAATGAGCAGTTCTTC.

The J gene is TRBJ2-1, the V gene TRBV10-3; 14 bases are shared with TRBD2. The CDR3 is 15 amino acids. Trimming took 4 bases from V and 7 from J; bases not matched to a gene: 3. Germline CDR1 is ENHRY and CDR2 is SYGVKD. CDR3 sequence: CAISATSGRANEQFF. CDR3 nucleotides: TGTGCCATCAGTGCGACTAGCGGGAGGGCAAATGAGCAGTTCTTC.

The rearrangement links TRBV30 to TRBJ2-7, with a tentative D call TRBD2 (6 bases). From germline, CDR1 is GTSNPN and CDR2 SVGIG (reference sequence). V lost 4 bases, J lost 2 bases, and 9 bases lay in between. The length of the CDR3 is 12 residues. CDR3 protein: CAWKGLPYEQYF. The CDR3 DNA sequence: TGTGCCTGGAAGGGACTCCCCTACGAGCAGTACTTC.

The genes are TRBV7-9 and TRBJ2-1, with a possible D match to TRBD1 (6 bases). From germline, CDR1 is SEHNR and CDR2 FQNEAQ (reference sequence). V lost 5 bases, J lost 2 bases, and 13 bases lay in between. The CDR3 runs to 15 residues. This chain's CDR3 is CASSQDRNTYNEQFF. In nucleotides, the CDR3 is TGTGCCAGCAGCCAAGACAGGAATACCTACAATGAGCAGTTCTTC.

Written as DNA, the CDR3 is TGTGCCACCAGCAGAGATCTGAGGGATACGCAGTATTTT. Protein sequence: CATSRDLRDTQYF. This rearrangement joins TRBV15 to TRBJ2-3, with no clear D. V lost 0 bases and J 6 bases, leaving 7 bases between the germline ends. The germline gives CDR1 LNHNV, CDR2 YYDKDF (reference sequence). The CDR3 extends over 13 amino acids.

The rearrangement uses TRBV5-8 and TRBJ1-1, with 11 bases identical to TRBD1. Losses at the gene ends were 4 bases for V and 11 bases for J; bases not matched to a gene: 10. The CDR3 spans 14 residues. CDR1 is SGHTS and CDR2 is YDEGEE in the germline V gene. CDR3 amino acids: CASSPPDRGQGAFF. The CDR3 coding sequence is TGTGCCAGCAGCCCGCCGGACAGGGGGCAGGGTGCTTTCTTT.

V usage is TRBV15 and J usage is TRBJ1-1, with D unclear. The length of the CDR3 is 14 residues. Germline CDR1 and CDR2: LNHNV and YYDKDF (reference sequence). V dropped 0 bases and J dropped 4 bases, with 9 bases sitting between them. The chain's CDR3 is CATSRDLSGTEAFF. The CDR3 DNA sequence: TGTGCCACCAGCAGAGATCTCTCGGGCACTGAAGCTTTCTTT.

The V call is TRBV2, the J call TRBJ1-6; no clear D. V shed 7 bases and J shed 0 bases, with 10 bases lying between them. The CDR3 has 15 residues. Germline V lookup: CDR1 SNHLY, CDR2 FYNNEI. CDR3 sequence reads: CASMGTSSYNSPLHF. CDR3 bases: TGTGCCAGCATGGGCACGAGCTCCTATAATTCACCCCTCCACTTT. Filled out from reference TRBV2 and TRBJ1-6, the complete variable domain reads EPEVTQTPSHQVTQMGQEVILRCVPISNHLYFYWYRQILGQKVEFLVSFYNNEISEKSEIFDDQFSVERPDGSNFTLKIRSTKLEDSAMYFCASMGTSSYNSPLHFGNGTRLTVT.

This rearrangement joins TRBV6-1 to TRBJ2-7; D not resolved. V lost 6 bases and J lost 0, with 6 bases in between. This CDR3 is built from 12 residues. CDR1 and CDR2 from the germline V gene are MNHNS and SASEGT. CDR3 in amino acids: CASRQSSYEQYF. The DNA for the CDR3 is TGTGCCAGCAGACAGAGCTCCTACGAGCAGTACTTC.

The J gene is TRBJ2-1, the V gene TRBV25-1; TRBD2 matches at 12 bases. The CDR3 covers 18 residues. The trim removed 7 bases at V and 9 bases at J, leaving 19 bases unmatched. Per the germline V gene, CDR1 is MGHDK and CDR2 is SYGVNS. The CDR3: CASNPVAGKLAGGGEQFF. DNA of the CDR3: TGTGCCAGCAATCCCGTGGCTGGGAAACTAGCGGGAGGAGGTGAGCAGTTCTTC.

The V gene is TRBV6-7, the J gene TRBJ1-5, with 7 positions matching TRBD1. TRBV6-7 counts as an open reading frame of uncertain function. This CDR3 contains 14 residues. The J segment lost 6 bases and the V segment lost 6 bases, leaving 8 bases of the junction unmatched. CDR3 coding DNA: TGTGCCAGCAGCGTGTCAGGGGGTGGTCAGCCCCAGCATTTT. Protein: CASSVSGGGQPQHF.

V is TRBV14 and J is TRBJ2-5; D remains ambiguous. Germline V lookup: CDR1 SGHDN, CDR2 FVKESK. This CDR3 contains 13 residues. Trimming cost V 2 bases and J 1 base, with 5 bases left between them. The CDR3 is CASSQTSQETQYF. The DNA for the CDR3 is TGTGCCAGCAGCCAAACCAGCCAAGAGACCCAGTACTTC.

The genes are TRBV7-3 and TRBJ1-1; D ambiguous. The CDR3 is 13 residues long. Germline V lookup: CDR1 SGHTA, CDR2 FQGTGA. V shed 4 bases and J shed 1 base, with 7 bases lying between them. This CDR3 reads CASSSGGNTEAFF. CDR3 DNA: TGTGCCAGCAGCTCAGGTGGGAACACTGAAGCTTTCTTT.

The chain combines TRBV11-2 with TRBJ2-7, with a possible D match to TRBD2 (5 bases). The germline V and J ends were trimmed by 1 base and 6 bases, with 16 bases remaining between them. This CDR3 contains 15 residues. Looked up from germline, CDR1 is SGHAT and CDR2 is FQNNGV. The CDR3, as DNA: TGTGCCAGCAGCTTAGCGTCCCGGGATATGGGCGAGCAGTACTTC. It encodes CASSLASRDMGEQYF.

The rearrangement uses TRBV6-5 and TRBJ1-1; D not resolved. Germline CDR1 MNHEY, CDR2 SVGAGI. Trimming left V 3 bases short and J 5 bases short, with 10 bases between. This CDR3 comprises 13 residues. The CDR3 reads CASSYGQATEAFF. CDR3 nucleotide sequence: TGTGCCAGCAGTTATGGTCAGGCTACTGAAGCTTTCTTT.

The rearrangement joins TRBV11-2 to TRBJ2-1, with D perhaps matching TRBD2 (6 bases). Trimming cost V 5 bases and J 2 bases, with 10 bases left between them. The CDR3 consists of 14 residues. Germline CDR1 is SGHAT and CDR2 is FQNNGV. CDR3 sequence: CASSRRETYNEQFF. The CDR3 DNA reads as TGTGCCAGCAGCCGCCGGGAGACCTACAATGAGCAGTTCTTC.

This chain connects TRBV27 to TRBJ2-7; possible D gene TRBD1, 5 bases. The germline CDR1 and CDR2 sequences are MNHEY and SMNVEV (reference sequence). Trimming left V 1 base short and J 5 bases short, with 15 bases between. The CDR3 totals 15 residues. CDR3 region: CASSLFQGRPHEQYF. CDR3 nucleotide sequence: TGTGCCAGCAGTTTATTCCAGGGTAGGCCCCACGAGCAGTACTTC.

The chain has TRBV6-1 and TRBJ2-3; possible D gene TRBD2, 7 bases. The V end was cut by 0 bases, the J end by 4 bases, with 14 bases between. This CDR3 has 16 residues. CDR1 is MNHNS, CDR2 SASEGT, per germline. The CDR3 DNA reads TGTGCCAGCAGTGAAGCGCAGGGGAGGGCCCCAGATACGCAGTATTTT. Translating gives CASSEAQGRAPDTQYF.